This T cell receptor (beta chain) was documented in a study of T cell repertoires in cytomegalovirus infection. CDR1 MDHEN and CDR2 SYDVKM come from the germline V gene. This CDR3 has 17 residues. Germline trimming cut 3 bases from V and 2 bases from J; bases unmatched to any gene: 6. TCRdb processed the reads anew with MiXCR; each CDR3 protein has one entry. The sample contains under 200,000 distinct CDR3 sequences, roughly a sixth of which appear only once. Study-level points and caveats: HLA-C-restricted, CMV-specific TCR beta clonotypes were dominant ex vivo. Summed frequency of public TCR beta families distinguished CMV carriers with the relevant HLA.

This clonotype was detected only a few times. Its antigen is still unknown. The material sequenced was CD8+ T cells from PBMCs. This receptor was obtained from a human donor in good health (CMV status not recorded). Some clones in this sample may be carry-over from other donors' samples. The J gene is TRBJ2-6, the V gene TRBV28; TRBD2 matches at 8 bases. The DNA of the CDR3 is TGTGCCAGCAGTTTCCCCGGGGGGGGGCCTGGGGCCAACGTCCTGACTTTC. Protein sequence: CASSFPGGGPGANVLTF.